These T cell receptor beta chains were read from a single sample in a study of blood T cell repertoires in COVID-19. The table came from immunoSEQ multiplex PCR; TCRdb's copy has only in-frame clones and leaves some out. The sample gives approximately 230,000 clones, under 95% of which show up once; 1.5% to 2% is in the top ten. The sample consisted of PBMCs or T cells enriched from blood (not recorded which). The receptors were sampled from a woman aged 18-29 years who had recovered from COVID-19. CDR3s include the opening cysteine and the closing phenylalanine or tryptophan. The D gene is left open where the match is weak. Not all rows give a size; the values are once, few, many and, for expanded clones, a class.

D: -; J: TRBJ2-2; V: TRBV7-2; size: -; DNA: TGTGCCAGCAGCTTTCTACCGAACACCGGGGAGCTGTTTTTT; CDR3: CASSFLPNTGELFF
D: -; J: TRBJ1-5; V: TRBV3-1/TRBV3-2; size: -; DNA: TGTGCCAGCAGTACTAGGAATCAGCCCCAGCATTTT; CDR3: CASSTRNQPQHF
D: -; J: TRBJ1-4; V: TRBV3-1/TRBV3-2; size: -; DNA: TGTGCCAGCAGCCATGGTACCGGGATCGTTGAAAAACTGTTTTTT; CDR3: CASSHGTGIVEKLFF
D: -; J: TRBJ2-2; V: TRBV5-1; size: -; DNA: TGCGCCAGCAGCGTTTACAGGGAGCCGAACACCGGGGAGCTGTTTTTT; CDR3: CASSVYREPNTGELFF
D: -; J: TRBJ1-1; V: TRBV7-9; size: -; DNA: TGTGCCAGCAGCTTTCGTGAGGGAAACACTGAAGCTTTCTTT; CDR3: CASSFREGNTEAFF
D: -; J: TRBJ2-3; V: TRBV6-1; size: -; DNA: TGTGCCAGCAGTGAGATCAGGGCTTTTACAGATACGCAGTATTTT; CDR3: CASSEIRAFTDTQYF
D: TRBD2; J: TRBJ2-2; V: TRBV29-1; size: -; DNA: TGCAGCGTTGAAGACCCCCGGGAGGGCCGTCGGGAGCTGTTTTTT; CDR3: CSVEDPREGRRELFF
D: TRBD1; J: TRBJ1-5; V: TRBV9; size: -; DNA: TGTGCCAGCAGTTACAGGGGGCGCGGCCAGCCCCAGCATTTT; CDR3: CASSYRGRGQPQHF
D: -; J: TRBJ1-1; V: TRBV5-1; size: -; DNA: TGCGCCAGCAGCTTTGGACAGCTGAACACTGAAGCTTTCTTT; CDR3: CASSFGQLNTEAFF
D: -; J: TRBJ1-3; V: TRBV18; size: -; DNA: TGTGCCAGCTCACCACGTACGGTCTCTGGAAACACCATATATTTT; CDR3: CASSPRTVSGNTIYF
D: TRBD1; J: TRBJ1-2; V: TRBV5-1; size: -; DNA: TGCGCCAGCAGCCAAGGCACAGGGGGCGCGGATGGCTACACCTTC; CDR3: CASSQGTGGADGYTF
D: -; J: TRBJ2-1; V: TRBV27; size: -; DNA: TGTGCCAGCAGTTTCTTTCCGGGAGAGCAGTTCTTC; CDR3: CASSFFPGEQFF
D: -; J: TRBJ1-5; V: TRBV12-3/TRBV12-4; size: -; DNA: TGTGCCAGCAGCCTAGGCGGCGTTCAGCCCCAGCATTTT; CDR3: CASSLGGVQPQHF
D: TRBD1; J: TRBJ1-2; V: TRBV10-3; size: -; DNA: TGTGCCATCCTCCCTTCGACAGGGGACTATGGCTACACCTTC; CDR3: CAILPSTGDYGYTF
D: TRBD1; J: TRBJ1-1; V: TRBV15; size: -; DNA: TGTGCCACCAGCGGCGGGGACAGAATAAACACTGAAGCTTTCTTT; CDR3: CATSGGDRINTEAFF
D: -; J: TRBJ2-7; V: TRBV7-9; size: -; DNA: TGTGCCAGCAGCTTTAGGAGCTCCTACGAGCAGTACTTC; CDR3: CASSFRSSYEQYF
D: -; J: TRBJ1-2; V: TRBV2; size: -; DNA: TGTGCCAGCAGTGCCCGACAGGAGACCTATGGCTACACCTTC; CDR3: CASSARQETYGYTF
D: -; J: TRBJ2-6; V: TRBV28; size: -; DNA: TGTGCCAGCAGTTTATTGGGGGCTTCTGGGGCCAACGTCCTGACTTTC; CDR3: CASSLLGASGANVLTF
D: TRBD1; J: TRBJ1-6; V: TRBV10-3; size: once; DNA: TGTGCCATCAGTGAGCCGGGACAGGGGGAATCACCCCTCCACTTT; CDR3: CAISEPGQGESPLHF
D: TRBD2; J: TRBJ2-7; V: TRBV5-1; size: -; DNA: TGCGCCAGCAGCCCCGTCTTTAGCGGGAGCTCCTACGAGCAGTACTTC; CDR3: CASSPVFSGSSYEQYF
D: -; J: TRBJ1-6; V: TRBV11-2; size: -; DNA: TGTGCCAGCAGCTTAGATGTCGGGGTTTCACCCCTCCACTTT; CDR3: CASSLDVGVSPLHF
D: TRBD1; J: TRBJ2-7; V: TRBV7-2; size: -; DNA: TGTGCCAGCAGGGCTCGCGGGGACAGGGATCTTCAGCAGTACTTC; CDR3: CASRARGDRDLQQYF